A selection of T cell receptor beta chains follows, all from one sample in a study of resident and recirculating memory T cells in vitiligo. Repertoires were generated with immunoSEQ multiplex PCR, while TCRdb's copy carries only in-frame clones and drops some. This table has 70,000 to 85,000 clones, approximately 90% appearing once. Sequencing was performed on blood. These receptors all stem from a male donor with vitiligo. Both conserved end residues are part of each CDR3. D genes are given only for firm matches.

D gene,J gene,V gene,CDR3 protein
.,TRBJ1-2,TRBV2,CASSKNGYMNYGYTF
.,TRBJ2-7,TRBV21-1,CASSKARGLALYEQYF
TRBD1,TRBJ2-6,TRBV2,CASSGDRGSGANVLTF
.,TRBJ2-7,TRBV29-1,CSVSEAPYEQYF
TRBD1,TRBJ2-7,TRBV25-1,CASSEGDRVYEQYF
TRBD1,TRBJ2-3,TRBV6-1,CASRTGQQDTQYF
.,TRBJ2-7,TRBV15,CATSRDASGRVSYEQYF
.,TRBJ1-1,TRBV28,CASREEGRRGEAFF
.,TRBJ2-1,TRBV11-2,CASSLRSRTYNEQFF
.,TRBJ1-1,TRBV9,CASSVENFIGGNTEAFF
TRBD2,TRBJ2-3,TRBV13,CASSPTLSSGGGTDTQYF
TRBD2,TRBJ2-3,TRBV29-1,CSVPLAGPSSTDTQYF
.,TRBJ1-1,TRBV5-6,CASSYGQRNTEAFF
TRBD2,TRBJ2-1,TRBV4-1,CASSQGPSGGAHYNEQFF
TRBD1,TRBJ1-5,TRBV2,CASSDDRAQPQHF
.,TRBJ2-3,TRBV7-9,CASSPGDSLTDTQYF
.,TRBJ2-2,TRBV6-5,CASSYGRGELFF
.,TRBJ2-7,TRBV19,CASSHPRGSSYEQYF
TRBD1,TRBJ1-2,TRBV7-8,CASSLGQGANYGYTF
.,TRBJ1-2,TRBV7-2,CASSFYRTNYGYTF
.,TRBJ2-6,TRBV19,CASKESVGANVLTF
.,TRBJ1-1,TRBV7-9,CASSVSGWAEAFF
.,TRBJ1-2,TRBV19,CASHPTGNLYGYTF
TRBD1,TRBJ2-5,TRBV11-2,CASSSQRTGNQETQYF
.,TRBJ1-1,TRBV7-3,CASSVSLNTEAFF
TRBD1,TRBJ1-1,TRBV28,CASTEPRTGNTEAFF
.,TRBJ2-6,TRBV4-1,CASSQATGSGANVLTF